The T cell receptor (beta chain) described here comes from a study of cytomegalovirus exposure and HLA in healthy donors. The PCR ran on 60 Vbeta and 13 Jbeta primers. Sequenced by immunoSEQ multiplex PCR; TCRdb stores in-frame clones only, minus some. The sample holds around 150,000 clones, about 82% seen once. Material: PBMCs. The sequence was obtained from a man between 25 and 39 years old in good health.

The CDR3 nucleotides read TGTGCCAGCAGTGCAGGCAGCACAGGCTACGAGCAGTACTTC. It is translated as CASSAGSTGYEQYF. The J gene is TRBJ2-7, the V gene TRBV6-5; D is possibly TRBD1 (5 bases). The germline V gene encodes CDR1 MNHEY and CDR2 SVGAGI. The V end lost 5 bases, the J end lost 3 bases, and 14 bases lay between the germline ends. The CDR3 has 14 amino acids.